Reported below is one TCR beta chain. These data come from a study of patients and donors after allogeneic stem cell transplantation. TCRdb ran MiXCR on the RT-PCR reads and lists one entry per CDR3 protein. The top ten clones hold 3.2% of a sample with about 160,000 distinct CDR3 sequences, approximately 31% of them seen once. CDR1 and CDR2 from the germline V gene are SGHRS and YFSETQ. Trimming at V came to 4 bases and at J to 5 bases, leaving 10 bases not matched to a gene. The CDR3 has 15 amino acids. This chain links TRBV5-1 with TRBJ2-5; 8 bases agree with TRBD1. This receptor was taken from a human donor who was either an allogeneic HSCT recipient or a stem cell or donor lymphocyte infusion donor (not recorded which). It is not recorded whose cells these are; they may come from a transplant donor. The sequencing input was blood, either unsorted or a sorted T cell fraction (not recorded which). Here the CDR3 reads CASSPGTGLFETQYF. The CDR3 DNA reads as TGCGCCAGCAGCCCCGGGACAGGATTATTTGAGACCCAGTACTTC.